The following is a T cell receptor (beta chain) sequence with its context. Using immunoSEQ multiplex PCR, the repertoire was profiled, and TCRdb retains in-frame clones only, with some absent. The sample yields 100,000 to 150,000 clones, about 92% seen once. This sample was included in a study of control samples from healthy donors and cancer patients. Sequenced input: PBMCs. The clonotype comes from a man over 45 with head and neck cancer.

CDR3: CASSQGGTGNTEAFF. The CDR3 region has the DNA TGTGCCAGCAGCCAGGGTGGGACGGGGAACACTGAAGCTTTCTTT. The V gene is TRBV4-2, the J gene TRBJ1-1; TRBD1 is a possible D gene (5 bases). V was cut by 3 bases and J by 1 base, with 12 bases left in between. The CDR3 is 15 amino acids. Germline-derived CDR1 and CDR2 are LGHNA and YNFKEQ.